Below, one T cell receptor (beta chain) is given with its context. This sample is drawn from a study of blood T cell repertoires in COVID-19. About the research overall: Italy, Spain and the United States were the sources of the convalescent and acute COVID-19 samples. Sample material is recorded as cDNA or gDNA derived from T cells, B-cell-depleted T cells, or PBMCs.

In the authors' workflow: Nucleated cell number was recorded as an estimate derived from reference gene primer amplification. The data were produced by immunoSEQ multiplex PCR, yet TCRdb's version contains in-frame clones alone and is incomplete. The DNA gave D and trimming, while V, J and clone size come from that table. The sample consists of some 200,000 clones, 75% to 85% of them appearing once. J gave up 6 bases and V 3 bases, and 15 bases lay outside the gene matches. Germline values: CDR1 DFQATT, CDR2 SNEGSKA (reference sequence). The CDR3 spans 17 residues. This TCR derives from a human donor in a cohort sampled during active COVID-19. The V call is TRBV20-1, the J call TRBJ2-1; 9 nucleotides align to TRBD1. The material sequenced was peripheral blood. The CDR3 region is CSASQNFRDRVINEQFF. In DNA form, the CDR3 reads TGCAGTGCTAGTCAGAATTTCCGGGACAGGGTAATCAATGAGCAGTTCTTC.